Each of the 3 T cell receptor beta chains below was sequenced from the same sample in a study of T cell responses to AZD1222 COVID-19 vaccine. The data were produced by immunoSEQ multiplex PCR, yet TCRdb's version contains in-frame clones alone and is incomplete. The data contain around 65,000 clones, 76% of them singletons. The sample consisted of peripheral blood, taken on day 0 of AZD1222 vaccination. The receptors here all came from an adult in good health.

The chain carries TRBV2 and TRBJ1-4; TRBD1 might be the D (6 bases). Germline V gives CDR1 SNHLY, CDR2 FYNNEI. The CDR3 runs to 14 residues. The ends were cut back, 5 bases at V and 4 bases at J, with 11 bases in the middle. CDR3 in DNA: TGTGCCAGCAGTTACCGGGACAATAATGAAAAACTGTTTTTT. Translation: CASSYRDNNEKLFF.

The V gene is TRBV28, the J gene TRBJ2-1; TRBD2 might be the D (5 bases). The length of the CDR3 is 19 residues. Trimming removed 5 bases at V and 0 bases at J, with 23 bases between. Germline CDR1 is MDHEN and CDR2 is SYDVKM. CDR3 sequence: CASSHHHAWRPSSYNEQFF. DNA of the CDR3: TGTGCCAGCAGTCACCATCACGCTTGGAGGCCGAGCTCCTACAATGAGCAGTTCTTC.

This chain joins TRBV4-1 and TRBJ1-4; the D is unclear. The germline V gene encodes CDR1 MGHRA and CDR2 YSYEKL. With 1 base removed from V and 0 bases from J, the gap between germline ends came to 6 bases. The CDR3 consists of 15 residues. This CDR3 is CASSQGWATNEKLFF. CDR3 bases: TGCGCCAGCAGCCAAGGGTGGGCAACTAATGAAAAACTGTTTTTT.